Each of the 10 T cell receptor beta chains below was sequenced from the same sample in a study of human thymus T cells. Corrective heart surgery yielded the resections from which the thymus tissue came. Data came from immunoSEQ multiplex PCR; TCRdb stores just in-frame clones and leaves some out. The data show fewer than 85,000 clones, with over 85% seen just once and about 0.032% held by the top ten. Sequences were obtained from thymus tissue. The receptors stem from a girl under two years old with a congenital heart defect but otherwise immunologically healthy.

As DNA, the CDR3 is TGTGCCAGCAGCTTAGAAGTCGGCAGCAGCTTCGACGAGCAGTACTTC. Protein product: CASSLEVGSSFDEQYF. The rearrangement uses TRBV7-6 and TRBJ2-7; D uncertain. The CDR3 extends over 16 amino acids. Per the germline V gene, CDR1 is SGHVS and CDR2 is FNYEAQ. The germline V and J ends were trimmed by 1 base and 5 bases, with 18 bases remaining between them.

The CDR3 reads CASSPWTGGNEQFF. The CDR3 DNA is TGCGCCAGCAGCCCCTGGACAGGGGGAAATGAGCAGTTCTTC. The J gene is TRBJ2-1, the V gene TRBV5-1; 10 bases align to TRBD1. The CDR3 totals 14 residues. Germline assignment: CDR1 SGHRS and CDR2 YFSETQ. With V trimmed by 4 bases and J by 7 bases, 5 bases remained unmatched.

J is TRBJ2-3 and V is TRBV18; D is ambiguous. This CDR3 has 14 amino acids. Trimming cost V 3 bases and J 2 bases, with 9 bases left between them. In germline, CDR1 is KGHSH, CDR2 LQKENI. The CDR3 loop is CASSPSDATDTQYF. As DNA, the CDR3 is TGTGCCAGCTCACCGTCGGACGCCACAGATACGCAGTATTTT. The full variable domain, in which reference TRBV18 and TRBJ2-3 provide the parts outside the CDR3, is NAGVMQNPRHLVRRRGQEARLRCSPMKGHSHVYWYRQLPEEGLKFMVYLQKENIIDESGMPKERFSAEFPKEGPSILRIQQVVRGDSAAYFCASSPSDATDTQYFGPGTRLTVL.

V gene TRBV6-5 combines with J gene TRBJ2-7; 7 bases agree with TRBD1. After removal of 5 bases from V and 5 bases from J, the junction contained 9 bases not matched to a gene. There are 14 residues in the CDR3. Germline V gives CDR1 MNHEY, CDR2 SVGAGI. The CDR3 is CASSTRDSPHEQYF. The CDR3 DNA reads as TGTGCCAGCAGTACCCGGGACAGTCCCCACGAGCAGTACTTC.

The chain couples TRBV29-1 to TRBJ2-1; the D is unclear. The ends were cut back, 1 base at V and 9 bases at J, with 10 bases in the middle. Germline V gene sequence: CDR1 SQVTM, CDR2 ANQGSEA. The CDR3 runs to 12 residues. CDR3 sequence: CSVEVPPLEQFF. The CDR3 DNA follows: TGCAGCGTTGAAGTCCCACCCCTTGAGCAGTTCTTC.

The chain is built from TRBV23-1 and TRBJ2-5; D remains unclear. TRBV23-1 carries the ORF label, with uncertain function. The V and J ends lost 7 bases and 3 bases respectively, with 12 bases between them. The CDR3 contains 13 residues. DNA for the CDR3: TGCGCCAGCACCCGCGCCCTGGAAGAGACCCAGTACTTC. Protein: CASTRALEETQYF.

The chain combines TRBV6-1 with TRBJ2-7; 9 nucleotides match TRBD1. J gave up 4 bases and V 1 base, and 5 bases lay outside the gene matches. Germline CDR1 reads MNHNS; CDR2 reads SASEGT. This CDR3 has 15 amino acids. The CDR3 loop reads CASSEGQGTGYEQYF. CDR3 DNA sequence: TGTGCCAGCAGTGAAGGTCAGGGGACAGGGTACGAGCAGTACTTC.

The chain employs TRBV10-3 and TRBJ2-7, with TRBD2 identical over 10 bases. The germline CDR1 and CDR2 sequences are ENHRY and SYGVKD. The CDR3 runs 16 residues. V was clipped by 0 bases and J by 3 bases; unmatched bases: 5. The CDR3 spells CAISESPSGSSYEQYF. Here the CDR3 DNA reads TGTGCCATCAGTGAGTCCCCTAGCGGGAGTAGCTACGAGCAGTACTTC.

V usage is TRBV7-9 and J usage is TRBJ2-1, with TRBD1 identical over 7 bases. Germline V lookup: CDR1 SEHNR, CDR2 FQNEAQ (reference sequence). This CDR3 comprises 14 residues. Germline trimming cut 5 bases from V and 5 bases from J; bases unmatched to any gene: 6. The CDR3 is CASSRPTGHNEQFF. CDR3 DNA: TGTGCCAGCAGCCGACCGACAGGGCACAATGAGCAGTTCTTC.

This chain connects TRBV29-1 to TRBJ2-1, with 11 nucleotides matching TRBD2. Germline V CDR1 and CDR2: SQVTM, ANQGSEA. The CDR3 totals 15 residues. V dropped 4 bases and J dropped 4; count of bases not matched to a gene: 6. CDR3 region: CSVVAGGPPYNEQFF. CDR3 sequence (DNA): TGCAGCGTTGTAGCGGGAGGGCCCCCTTACAATGAGCAGTTCTTC.